Listed below are T cell receptor beta chains from one sample, sequenced in a study of T cell responses to AZD1222 COVID-19 vaccine. The table came from immunoSEQ multiplex PCR; TCRdb's copy has only in-frame clones and leaves some out. The data hold roughly 120,000 clones, with 85% to 95% observed a single time. The starting material was peripheral blood, obtained on day 0 of AZD1222 vaccination. All receptors derive from an adult in good health. Both conserved end residues are part of each CDR3. The D gene is left open where the match is weak. Size is omitted from some rows. Given values are once, few, many or a class for expanded clones.

v_gene	d_gene	abundance	j_gene	CDR3aa	CDR3nt
TRBV27	NA	NA	TRBJ2-2	CASSYSAGELFF	TGTGCCAGCAGCTACAGTGCCGGGGAGCTGTTTTTT
TRBV10-3	NA	once	TRBJ1-2	CAISGGGGANYGYTF	TGTGCCATCAGTGGAGGGGGAGGGGCTAACTATGGCTACACCTTC
TRBV7-9	NA	NA	TRBJ1-6	CASSLGTNSPLHF	TGTGCCAGCAGCTTAGGGACTAATTCACCCCTCCACTTT
TRBV5-1	TRBD1	NA	TRBJ2-5	CASSLDGTGGVETQYF	TGCGCCAGCAGCTTGGATGGGACAGGGGGCGTGGAGACCCAGTACTTC
TRBV21-1	NA	NA	TRBJ1-3	CASSNCLRFRTAAQEGNTIYF	TGTGCCAGCAGCAACTGTCTTCGTTTTAGAACTGCCGCTCAGGAGGGGAACACCATATATTTT
TRBV27	TRBD2	NA	TRBJ2-7	CASSKLAGGLYEQYF	TGTGCCAGCAGTAAACTAGCGGGGGGCCTCTACGAGCAGTACTTC
TRBV7-8	NA	NA	TRBJ1-5	CASSDLRDTNQPQHF	TGTGCCAGCAGCGACCTGCGGGACACCAATCAGCCCCAGCATTTT
TRBV5-6	NA	NA	TRBJ1-2	CASSLARGGYTF	TGTGCCAGCAGCTTGGCTCGTGGCGGCTACACCTTC
TRBV18	NA	NA	TRBJ1-5	CASSPRAAGGYSNQPQHF	TGTGCCAGCTCACCAAGGGCGGCGGGGGGATACAGCAATCAGCCCCAGCATTTT
TRBV6-5	TRBD1	NA	TRBJ1-2	CASRGPGQSYGYTF	TGTGCCAGCAGGGGTCCGGGACAGTCATATGGCTACACCTTC
TRBV19	TRBD1	NA	TRBJ1-2	CASSITTTGGSIGYTF	TGTGCCAGTAGTATAACCACTACAGGGGGGTCGATCGGCTACACCTTC
TRBV19	TRBD1	NA	TRBJ2-5	CASSITGGETQYF	TGTGCCAGTAGTATTACAGGGGGCGAGACCCAGTACTTC
TRBV11-2	NA	NA	TRBJ1-1	CASSLAGYVNTEAFF	TGTGCCAGCAGCTTAGCGGGGTACGTGAACACTGAAGCTTTCTTT
TRBV5-1	NA	NA	TRBJ1-2	CASSLDGFNYGYTF	TGCGCCAGCAGCTTGGACGGCTTCAACTATGGCTACACCTTC
TRBV18	TRBD2	NA	TRBJ2-3	CASSPPGAGASDTQYF	TGTGCCAGCTCACCACCTGGAGCGGGGGCATCAGATACGCAGTATTTT
TRBV6-5	NA	NA	TRBJ2-4	CASTGLAKNIQYF	TGTGCCAGCACCGGGCTAGCCAAAAACATTCAGTACTTC
TRBV19	NA	NA	TRBJ1-5	CASSTSGNSNQPQHF	TGTGCCAGTAGTACCTCAGGTAATAGCAATCAGCCCCAGCATTTT
TRBV3-1/TRBV3-2	TRBD2	NA	TRBJ2-1	CASSQPGVAGGPDEQFF	TGTGCCAGCAGCCAACCTGGGGTAGCGGGGGGGCCAGATGAGCAGTTCTTC
TRBV7-7	TRBD1	NA	TRBJ2-1	CASSLGQGTGNEQFF	TGTGCCAGCAGCTTAGGACAGGGGACGGGCAATGAGCAGTTCTTC
TRBV19	NA	NA	TRBJ1-1	CASSMGDGLNTEAFF	TGTGCCAGTAGTATGGGGGACGGTTTGAACACTGAAGCTTTCTTT
TRBV30	NA	NA	TRBJ1-1	CAWRQYLNTEAFF	TGTGCCTGGAGACAGTACCTGAACACTGAAGCTTTCTTT
TRBV18	NA	few	TRBJ1-6	CASSPQPGDNSPLHF	TGTGCCAGCTCACCACAGCCAGGGGATAATTCACCCCTCCACTTT
TRBV6-5	NA	few	TRBJ1-6	CASTQGRDSPLHF	TGTGCCAGCACTCAGGGGAGGGATTCACCCCTCCACTTT
TRBV19	TRBD1	NA	TRBJ2-7	CASSIRGSFPYEQYF	TGTGCCAGTAGTATCAGGGGGTCATTTCCTTACGAGCAGTACTTC
TRBV6-6	NA	NA	TRBJ1-1	CASKDGVRAFF	TGTGCCAGCAAAGATGGGGTGCGGGCTTTCTTT
TRBV2	TRBD1	NA	TRBJ1-1	CASSERQGRLTEAFF	TGTGCCAGCAGTGAAAGACAGGGGAGGTTGACTGAAGCTTTCTTT
TRBV28	TRBD2	NA	TRBJ2-7	CASTGLAGGEQYF	TGTGCCAGCACCGGACTAGCGGGGGGCGAGCAGTACTTC
TRBV19	NA	NA	TRBJ1-2	CASSDPAGAEQVHTF	TGTGCCAGTAGTGACCCCGCAGGAGCGGAACAGGTTCACACCTTC
TRBV7-8	TRBD1	once	TRBJ2-7	CASSFRSRDSSYEQYF	TGTGCCAGCAGCTTTAGGAGCCGGGACAGTTCCTACGAGCAGTACTTC
TRBV6-5	TRBD1	NA	TRBJ2-3	CAIDEGTGGTDTQYF	TGTGCCATCGACGAGGGGACAGGGGGCACAGATACGCAGTATTTT
TRBV4-1	TRBD1	NA	TRBJ1-4	CASSLDRGATNEKLFF	TGCGCCAGCAGCCTCGACAGGGGCGCAACTAATGAAAAACTGTTTTTT
TRBV5-1	NA	NA	TRBJ1-2	CASSPGPYGYTF	TGCGCCAGCAGCCCGGGGCCCTATGGCTACACCTTC
TRBV18	NA	NA	TRBJ1-4	CASSPDNWGEKLFF	TGTGCCAGCTCACCAGACAATTGGGGTGAAAAACTGTTTTTT
TRBV4-2	NA	once	TRBJ1-2	CASSQDLGGGYGYTF	TGTGCCAGCAGCCAAGATCTAGGGGGAGGCTATGGCTACACCTTC
TRBV4-1	NA	NA	TRBJ1-2	CASSQWGGYTF	TGCGCCAGCAGCCAATGGGGTGGCTACACCTTC
TRBV12-5	NA	NA	TRBJ1-1	CASGLVYTEAFF	TGTGCTAGTGGTTTGGTTTACACTGAAGCTTTCTTT
TRBV7-2	TRBD1	NA	TRBJ1-4	CASSPGRDSLLNEKLFF	TGTGCCAGCAGCCCCGGGCGGGACAGTTTACTCAATGAAAAACTGTTTTTT
TRBV21-1	NA	NA	TRBJ1-1	CASSLWTENTEAFF	TGTGCCAGCAGCCTTTGGACAGAAAACACTGAAGCTTTCTTT
TRBV24-1	TRBD1	NA	TRBJ1-4	CATSDTGTANEKLFF	TGTGCCACCAGTGATACCGGGACAGCTAATGAAAAACTGTTTTTT
TRBV24-1	TRBD2	NA	TRBJ2-1	CATSARLAESYNEQFF	TGTGCCACCAGTGCCCGACTAGCGGAATCCTACAATGAGCAGTTCTTC
TRBV2	NA	NA	TRBJ1-2	CASSEGLANYGYTF	TGTGCCAGCAGTGAAGGGTTAGCTAACTATGGCTACACCTTC
TRBV6-1	NA	NA	TRBJ1-2	CASSEALSRGKYGYTF	TGTGCCAGCAGTGAAGCGTTATCGAGGGGGAAGTATGGCTACACCTTC
TRBV7-9	TRBD2	NA	TRBJ2-7	CASSPLAGSSYEQYF	TGTGCCAGCAGCCCACTAGCGGGTAGCTCCTACGAGCAGTACTTC
TRBV19	TRBD1	NA	TRBJ2-2	CASTPGQINTGELFF	TGTGCCAGTACCCCGGGACAGATAAACACCGGGGAGCTGTTTTTT
TRBV4-1	NA	NA	TRBJ1-1	CASSRSGSEAFF	TGCGCCAGCAGCCGGTCCGGTAGTGAAGCTTTCTTT
TRBV3-1/TRBV3-2	NA	NA	TRBJ2-2	CASSQDRTVLPGELFF	TGTGCCAGCAGCCAAGATCGGACTGTTCTGCCCGGGGAGCTGTTTTTT
TRBV3-1/TRBV3-2	TRBD1	few	TRBJ1-1	CASSQRDRNTEAFF	TGTGCCAGCAGCCAAAGGGACAGGAACACTGAAGCTTTCTTT
TRBV10-3	TRBD1	NA	TRBJ2-7	CAISRTGPDYEQYF	TGTGCCATCAGCAGGACAGGGCCAGACTACGAGCAGTACTTC
TRBV19	NA	once	TRBJ1-5	CASHRKGDSNQPQHF	TGTGCCAGTCACCGCAAAGGGGATAGCAATCAGCCCCAGCATTTT
TRBV12-3/TRBV12-4	NA	NA	TRBJ1-5	CASSSQGNQPQHF	TGTGCCAGCAGTTCCCAGGGCAATCAGCCCCAGCATTTT
TRBV5-4	NA	NA	TRBJ1-5	CASSLAGVLGQPQHF	TGTGCCAGCAGCTTGGCCGGGGTATTGGGACAGCCCCAGCATTTT
TRBV7-9	NA	NA	TRBJ2-5	CASSPLEWQPGGTQYF	TGTGCCAGCAGCCCCCTAGAGTGGCAACCCGGGGGGACCCAGTACTTC
TRBV4-1	NA	NA	TRBJ1-4	CASSQDDGHRGEKLFF	TGCGCCAGCAGCCAAGATGATGGACATAGGGGTGAAAAACTGTTTTTT
TRBV19	NA	NA	TRBJ2-7	CASSITSHHYEQYF	TGTGCCAGTAGTATTACAAGTCACCACTACGAGCAGTACTTC
TRBV7-2	NA	once	TRBJ1-1	CASSLVAGLNTEAFF	TGTGCCAGCAGCTTAGTCGCAGGACTGAACACTGAAGCTTTCTTT
TRBV5-1	NA	NA	TRBJ2-7	CASSLQREQYF	TGCGCCAGCAGCTTGCAACGAGAGCAGTACTTC
TRBV18	NA	NA	TRBJ1-4	CASSPRLQGPSTNEKLFF	TGTGCCAGCTCACCACGGCTACAGGGCCCGTCAACTAATGAAAAACTGTTTTTT
TRBV10-3	NA	NA	TRBJ1-5	CAISESTEPQHF	TGTGCCATCAGTGAGTCTACAGAGCCCCAGCATTTT
TRBV2	NA	NA	TRBJ2-5	CASSGDDQETQYF	TGTGCCAGCTCAGGGGATGACCAAGAGACCCAGTACTTC
TRBV6-5	TRBD1	NA	TRBJ2-2	CASKPTGGNTGELFF	TGTGCCAGCAAACCGACAGGGGGAAACACCGGGGAGCTGTTTTTT